The rows below give T cell receptor beta chains drawn from one sample of a study of blood T cell repertoires in COVID-19. The table came from immunoSEQ multiplex PCR; TCRdb's copy has only in-frame clones and leaves some out. Of under 200,000 clones listed, approximately 80% are singletons. The material sequenced was peripheral blood. The receptors derive from a woman aged 80 or over with COVID-19, enrolled during active disease. Both conserved end residues are part of each CDR3. The order of the fields is V gene, D gene, clone size, J gene, CDR3 DNA, CDR3 protein. D genes are given only for firm matches. A row's size may be missing; if present it is once, few, many or a size class.

v_gene: TRBV28
d_gene: TRBD1
abundance: -
j_gene: TRBJ1-1
CDR3nt: TGTGCCAGCAGACTCGAGGGGGACAGGGGGTCTGAAGCTTTCTTT
CDR3aa: CASRLEGDRGSEAFF

v_gene: TRBV23-1
d_gene: TRBD2
abundance: -
j_gene: TRBJ2-7
CDR3nt: TGCGCCACGGGGGGAACTGCGACAAAGTACTCCTACGAGCAGTACTTC
CDR3aa: CATGGTATKYSYEQYF

v_gene: TRBV3-1/TRBV3-2
d_gene: TRBD1
abundance: -
j_gene: TRBJ2-2
CDR3nt: TGTGCCAGCAGCCAAGTAAGGGGGCCCGGGGAGCTGTTTTTT
CDR3aa: CASSQVRGPGELFF

v_gene: TRBV11-2
d_gene: TRBD1
abundance: -
j_gene: TRBJ2-3
CDR3nt: TGTGCCAGCAGCTTCGCCGGGACAGCCACAGATACGCAGTATTTT
CDR3aa: CASSFAGTATDTQYF

v_gene: TRBV19
d_gene: -
abundance: -
j_gene: TRBJ1-5
CDR3nt: TGTGCCAGTAGTACTAAGACGGGGGGGGCCGGCAATCAGCCCCAGCATTTT
CDR3aa: CASSTKTGGAGNQPQHF

v_gene: TRBV29-1
d_gene: -
abundance: -
j_gene: TRBJ1-1
CDR3nt: TGCAGCGCCGAGGGGCGGGGAGCTGAAGCTTTCTTT
CDR3aa: CSAEGRGAEAFF

v_gene: TRBV28
d_gene: -
abundance: -
j_gene: TRBJ1-5
CDR3nt: TGTGCCAGCAGTTTCTCACCGAGCGGCAATCAGCCCCAGCATTTT
CDR3aa: CASSFSPSGNQPQHF

v_gene: TRBV2
d_gene: TRBD2
abundance: -
j_gene: TRBJ2-7
CDR3nt: TGTGCCGGTAAGCGGGACTACGAGCAGTACTTC
CDR3aa: CAGKRDYEQYF

v_gene: TRBV20-1
d_gene: -
abundance: -
j_gene: TRBJ1-1
CDR3nt: TGCAGTGCTAGTCCTTTTGGGGGCCAAAACACTGAAGCTTTCTTT
CDR3aa: CSASPFGGQNTEAFF

v_gene: TRBV15
d_gene: TRBD1
abundance: -
j_gene: TRBJ1-5
CDR3nt: TGTGCCACCAGCGGGACAGTAAGCAATCAGCCCCAGCATTTT
CDR3aa: CATSGTVSNQPQHF

v_gene: TRBV5-1
d_gene: -
abundance: -
j_gene: TRBJ1-3
CDR3nt: TGCGCCAGCAGCTTACAGGGTACGGCCTCTGGAAACACCATATATTTT
CDR3aa: CASSLQGTASGNTIYF

v_gene: TRBV5-6
d_gene: -
abundance: -
j_gene: TRBJ2-5
CDR3nt: TGTGCCAGCAGCTTGGGGGTGGGGCGGGAGACCCAGTACTTC
CDR3aa: CASSLGVGRETQYF

v_gene: TRBV12-3/TRBV12-4
d_gene: -
abundance: -
j_gene: TRBJ1-1
CDR3nt: TGTGCCAGCAGTTTACGCACTGAAGCTTTCTTT
CDR3aa: CASSLRTEAFF

v_gene: TRBV4-2
d_gene: TRBD1
abundance: -
j_gene: TRBJ1-1
CDR3nt: TGTGCCAGCAGCCGGGGAGACAGGGATGGGTTGACCACTGAAGCTTTCTTT
CDR3aa: CASSRGDRDGLTTEAFF

v_gene: TRBV6-5
d_gene: -
abundance: -
j_gene: TRBJ1-6
CDR3nt: TGTGCCAGCAGTTACACCGGGAAAGATAATTCACCCCTCCACTTT
CDR3aa: CASSYTGKDNSPLHF

v_gene: TRBV7-2
d_gene: TRBD1
abundance: -
j_gene: TRBJ1-2
CDR3nt: TGTGCCAGCAGCCCTCAACCAAACAGGGGCTATGGCTACACCTTC
CDR3aa: CASSPQPNRGYGYTF

v_gene: TRBV5-4
d_gene: -
abundance: -
j_gene: TRBJ1-1
CDR3nt: TGTGCCAGCAGCTCATTGACGGAGGGGAACACTGAAGCTTTCTTT
CDR3aa: CASSSLTEGNTEAFF

v_gene: TRBV20-1
d_gene: -
abundance: once
j_gene: TRBJ2-5
CDR3nt: TGCAGTGCTGCAGGGGAAGAGACCCAGTACTTC
CDR3aa: CSAAGEETQYF

v_gene: TRBV19
d_gene: TRBD1
abundance: -
j_gene: TRBJ1-3
CDR3nt: TGTGCCAGTAGTATGGGACAGGGGACTGGAAACACCATATATTTT
CDR3aa: CASSMGQGTGNTIYF

v_gene: TRBV6-5
d_gene: -
abundance: once
j_gene: TRBJ1-1
CDR3nt: TGTGCCAGCATCTTACAGGGCGGTGCGACTGAAGCTTTCTTT
CDR3aa: CASILQGGATEAFF

v_gene: TRBV5-6
d_gene: -
abundance: -
j_gene: TRBJ1-5
CDR3nt: TGTGCCAGCAGCTTGCAGGATCAGCCCCAGCATTTT
CDR3aa: CASSLQDQPQHF

v_gene: TRBV7-2
d_gene: TRBD2
abundance: -
j_gene: TRBJ2-3
CDR3nt: TGTGCCAGCAGCCCTCGGCTAGCGGGAACAGATACGCAGTATTTT
CDR3aa: CASSPRLAGTDTQYF

v_gene: TRBV29-1
d_gene: TRBD2
abundance: -
j_gene: TRBJ2-7
CDR3nt: TGCAGCGCCTACCAGGCGGGGGGGCACTCCTACGAGCAGTACTTC
CDR3aa: CSAYQAGGHSYEQYF

v_gene: TRBV3-1/TRBV3-2
d_gene: -
abundance: -
j_gene: TRBJ2-7
CDR3nt: TGTGCCAGCAGCCAAAGTGGGGGGTACGAGCAGTACTTC
CDR3aa: CASSQSGGYEQYF

v_gene: TRBV28
d_gene: -
abundance: -
j_gene: TRBJ2-7
CDR3nt: TGTGCCAGCACGCTTACCTGGGGGGTCGGCGAGCAGTACTTC
CDR3aa: CASTLTWGVGEQYF

v_gene: TRBV10-3
d_gene: TRBD2
abundance: -
j_gene: TRBJ2-3
CDR3nt: TGTGCCGCGCGGGGGGCCAAAGATACGCAGTATTTT
CDR3aa: CAARGAKDTQYF

v_gene: TRBV5-1
d_gene: -
abundance: -
j_gene: TRBJ1-2
CDR3nt: TGCGCCAGCAGCTTAGCAGGGGAATACTATGGCTACACCTTC
CDR3aa: CASSLAGEYYGYTF

v_gene: TRBV7-3
d_gene: TRBD1
abundance: -
j_gene: TRBJ2-1
CDR3nt: TGTGCCAGCAGCTCGACAGGGGCTGATGAGCAGTTCTTC
CDR3aa: CASSSTGADEQFF

v_gene: TRBV7-2
d_gene: TRBD1
abundance: -
j_gene: TRBJ1-2
CDR3nt: TGTGCCAGCAGCTTTCGGGACAGTAACTATGGCTACACCTTC
CDR3aa: CASSFRDSNYGYTF

v_gene: TRBV7-8
d_gene: TRBD1
abundance: few
j_gene: TRBJ1-6
CDR3nt: TGTGCCAGCCAGGGGGCGAGATCACCCCTCCACTTT
CDR3aa: CASQGARSPLHF

v_gene: TRBV7-9
d_gene: -
abundance: once
j_gene: TRBJ1-5
CDR3nt: TGTGCCAGCAGCTTTTTGGCAGATCAGCCCCAGCATTTT
CDR3aa: CASSFLADQPQHF

v_gene: TRBV3-1/TRBV3-2
d_gene: TRBD2
abundance: -
j_gene: TRBJ2-1
CDR3nt: TGTGCCAGCAGCCCAAGGACTAGCGATTTCACTGAGCAGTTCTTC
CDR3aa: CASSPRTSDFTEQFF

v_gene: TRBV11-1
d_gene: -
abundance: -
j_gene: TRBJ2-5
CDR3nt: TGTGCCAGCAGCCGTGGTAGTCAAGAGACCCAGTACTTC
CDR3aa: CASSRGSQETQYF

v_gene: TRBV7-3
d_gene: TRBD1
abundance: -
j_gene: TRBJ1-1
CDR3nt: TGTGCCAGCAGCTTAATGCACAGGGGGAACCAAAACACTGAAGCTTTCTTT
CDR3aa: CASSLMHRGNQNTEAFF

v_gene: TRBV18
d_gene: -
abundance: -
j_gene: TRBJ1-2
CDR3nt: TGTGCCAGCTCAGCAGGGGCCCAACTATATGGCTACACCTTC
CDR3aa: CASSAGAQLYGYTF

v_gene: TRBV19
d_gene: -
abundance: -
j_gene: TRBJ2-7
CDR3nt: TGTGCCAGTAGTATCGGTACATCAGGGGAGCAGTACTTC
CDR3aa: CASSIGTSGEQYF

v_gene: TRBV15
d_gene: -
abundance: -
j_gene: TRBJ2-3
CDR3nt: TGTGCCACCAGCGGTCGACAGCTTAGCACAGATACGCAGTATTTT
CDR3aa: CATSGRQLSTDTQYF

v_gene: TRBV3-1/TRBV3-2
d_gene: -
abundance: -
j_gene: TRBJ1-4
CDR3nt: TGTGCCAGCAGCCAGATGGGCCCAGCCGAAAAACTGTTTTTT
CDR3aa: CASSQMGPAEKLFF

v_gene: TRBV23-1
d_gene: -
abundance: -
j_gene: TRBJ1-3
CDR3nt: TGCGCCAGCAGTCAGCGGGGGTACCTTGGAAACACCATATATTTT
CDR3aa: CASSQRGYLGNTIYF

v_gene: TRBV6-5
d_gene: -
abundance: few
j_gene: TRBJ1-2
CDR3nt: TGTGCCAGCAGAAGTCCCGACAGCCTCTATGGCTACACCTTC
CDR3aa: CASRSPDSLYGYTF